The sequence of this T cell receptor (beta chain) was determined in a study of blood T cell repertoires in COVID-19. For the study at large: Acute and convalescent COVID-19 specimens originated in the United States, Italy and Spain.

TCRdb keeps only in-frame clones here, not all; method: immunoSEQ multiplex PCR. The sample lists about 170,000 clones; around 84% were seen once. This TCR was recovered from an older woman with COVID-19, enrolled during active disease. What was sequenced was peripheral blood.

The CDR3, as DNA: TGTGCCAGTAGTATGTACACAGAGAGCTACAATGAGCAGTTCTTC. Protein: CASSMYTESYNEQFF. The chain is built from TRBV19 and TRBJ2-1; the D is unclear. Trimming took 3 bases from V and 3 from J, leaving 12 bases between them. CDR3 length: 15 amino acids. CDR1 and CDR2 from the germline V gene are LNHDA and SQIVND (reference sequence).